A selection of T cell receptor beta chains follows, all from one sample in a study of shared clonotypes between healthy human individuals. Sequencing was performed with immunoSEQ multiplex PCR; in TCRdb, only in-frame clones are kept and a portion is missing. Of around 650,000 clones in the sample, approximately 96% are singletons; the top ten hold more than 0.085%. Sequencing input: naive CD8+ T cells sorted from blood. These receptors were collected from a woman aged 25 to 39 in good health. Each CDR3 is given with its conserved first and last residue. The D gene is left open where the match is weak. Where a row states a size, it is once, few, many or the class of an expanded clone; other rows omit it.

clone size,J gene,V gene,D gene,CDR3 protein,CDR3 DNA
NA,TRBJ1-3,TRBV5-1,NA,CASSLKGPANTIYF,TGCGCCAGCAGCTTGAAGGGCCCGGCGAACACCATATATTTT
NA,TRBJ1-2,TRBV7-9,NA,CASSPIMTATKVYGYTF,TGTGCCAGCAGCCCCATCATGACAGCGACGAAAGTATATGGCTACACCTTC
NA,TRBJ2-1,TRBV4-2,NA,CASSQEAPPRGNEQFF,TGTGCCAGCAGCCAAGAAGCCCCTCCCCGAGGGAATGAGCAGTTCTTC
NA,TRBJ2-1,TRBV11-3,TRBD2,CASSFGTSGSDEQFF,TGTGCCAGCAGCTTTGGGACTAGCGGGAGTGATGAGCAGTTCTTC
NA,TRBJ1-5,TRBV19,NA,CASSIVGLQPQHF,TGTGCCAGTAGTATAGTGGGGCTACAGCCCCAGCATTTT
once,TRBJ2-1,TRBV7-9,TRBD2,CASSKAGGRAHEQFF,TGTGCCAGCAGCAAGGCCGGCGGGAGGGCTCATGAGCAGTTCTTC
NA,TRBJ2-7,TRBV28,NA,CASSPSSYEQYF,TGTGCCAGCAGTCCATCAAGCTACGAGCAGTACTTC
NA,TRBJ2-3,TRBV27,TRBD2,CASSLGLAGGTDTQYF,TGTGCCAGCAGTTTGGGACTAGCGGGAGGCACAGATACGCAGTATTTT
once,TRBJ2-7,TRBV27,NA,CASRTLTKTGTLREQYF,TGTGCCAGCAGAACATTAACCAAGACAGGGACTCTCCGCGAGCAGTACTTC
once,TRBJ2-3,TRBV6-5,TRBD2,CASSYSPTSGDTQYF,TGTGCCAGCAGTTACTCGCCGACTAGCGGGGATACGCAGTATTTT
NA,TRBJ1-5,TRBV5-6,TRBD1,CASSLGTGAQPQHF,TGTGCCAGCAGCTTAGGGACAGGGGCCCAGCCCCAGCATTTT
NA,TRBJ2-7,TRBV9,NA,CASSPNGNEQYF,TGTGCCAGCAGCCCGAATGGGAACGAGCAGTACTTC
NA,TRBJ2-2,TRBV7-6,NA,CASSLAAGLLGGELFF,TGTGCCAGCAGCTTAGCGGCAGGGCTCTTGGGCGGGGAGCTGTTTTTT
once,TRBJ2-7,TRBV6-1,NA,CASSEGGATYEQYF,TGTGCCAGCAGTGAAGGGGGGGCCACCTACGAGCAGTACTTC
NA,TRBJ2-1,TRBV9,TRBD2,CASSVGGSFDEQFF,TGTGCCAGCAGCGTAGGCGGGAGCTTCGATGAGCAGTTCTTC
NA,TRBJ2-5,TRBV5-6,NA,CASSLAGVVRETQYF,TGTGCCAGCAGCTTGGCCGGGGTAGTCCGGGAGACCCAGTACTTC
NA,TRBJ2-7,TRBV2,NA,CASRESVSSSYEQYF,TGTGCCAGCAGAGAGTCCGTCTCCTCGTCCTACGAGCAGTACTTC
NA,TRBJ2-7,TRBV7-8,TRBD2,CASSFRWGDSGRSYEQYF,TGTGCCAGCAGCTTCAGATGGGGGGATAGCGGGAGATCCTACGAGCAGTACTTC
NA,TRBJ2-7,TRBV4-2,TRBD2,CASSQPLTSGGYEQYF,TGTGCCAGCAGCCAACCTCTTACTAGCGGGGGCTACGAGCAGTACTTC
NA,TRBJ2-1,TRBV6-1,NA,CASSDGWGSYNEQFF,TGTGCCAGCAGTGACGGGTGGGGCTCCTACAATGAGCAGTTCTTC
NA,TRBJ1-1,TRBV2,NA,CASSEVDTYEAFF,TGTGCCAGCAGTGAAGTGGACACCTATGAAGCTTTCTTT
NA,TRBJ2-7,TRBV27,TRBD2,CASSFGGAGGEQYF,TGTGCCAGCAGTTTCGGGGGGGCTGGCGGCGAGCAGTACTTC
NA,TRBJ1-4,TRBV19,NA,CASSGFEKLFF,TGTGCCAGTAGTGGGTTTGAAAAACTGTTTTTT
NA,TRBJ1-2,TRBV9,TRBD1,CASSVGEDRGLGYTF,TGTGCCAGCAGCGTAGGAGAGGACAGGGGGCTTGGCTACACCTTC
NA,TRBJ1-2,TRBV28,NA,CASSLPHTSDGYTF,TGTGCCAGCAGTTTACCCCATACAAGCGATGGCTACACCTTC
NA,TRBJ2-5,TRBV5-1,TRBD2,CASSLKAGGSGETQYF,TGCGCCAGCAGCTTGAAAGCCGGCGGGAGTGGAGAGACCCAGTACTTC
NA,TRBJ2-7,TRBV7-9,NA,CASSLVVIAGFDEQYF,TGTGCCAGCAGCTTAGTGGTTATCGCAGGGTTCGACGAGCAGTACTTC
NA,TRBJ1-1,TRBV30,TRBD1,CAWMTEGAVFTEAFF,TGTGCCTGGATGACTGAGGGGGCCGTTTTCACTGAAGCTTTCTTT
NA,TRBJ2-3,TRBV5-1,NA,CASSFGDIGGGTDTQYF,TGCGCCAGCAGCTTCGGGGACATTGGCGGGGGTACAGATACGCAGTATTTT
NA,TRBJ2-1,TRBV2,TRBD1,CASSVTGQGVIFDNEQFF,TGTGCCAGCAGTGTAACTGGGCAGGGGGTAATTTTTGACAATGAGCAGTTCTTC
NA,TRBJ2-5,TRBV28,TRBD2,CASERGDEQETQYF,TGTGCCAGCGAGCGGGGGGACGAGCAAGAGACCCAGTACTTC
NA,TRBJ2-7,TRBV19,TRBD1,CASSPGQGPYEQYF,TGTGCCAGTAGTCCAGGACAGGGTCCCTACGAGCAGTACTTC
few,TRBJ2-2,TRBV11-2,NA,CASSLGQNTGELFF,TGTGCCAGCAGCTTAGGACAGAACACCGGGGAGCTGTTTTTT
NA,TRBJ2-7,TRBV27,NA,CASRPLDGDEQLYEQYF,TGTGCCAGCAGACCCTTGGATGGGGACGAGCAACTCTACGAGCAGTACTTC
NA,TRBJ1-1,TRBV4-1,NA,CASSPGPLNTEAFF,TGCGCCAGCAGCCCGGGACCCTTGAACACTGAAGCTTTCTTT
NA,TRBJ2-2,TRBV27,TRBD2,CASSFVAGNTGELFF,TGTGCCAGCAGTTTTGTAGCGGGGAACACCGGGGAGCTGTTTTTT
once,TRBJ2-1,TRBV5-1,NA,CASSLRDGGRNEQFF,TGCGCCAGCAGCTTACGGGACGGGGGCCGGAATGAGCAGTTCTTC
NA,TRBJ2-3,TRBV7-9,TRBD2,CASSTDVPSGRKPDTQYF,TGTGCCAGCAGCACAGACGTCCCTAGCGGGAGAAAGCCAGATACGCAGTATTTT
NA,TRBJ1-1,TRBV5-5,NA,CASSSRNGNTEAFF,TGTGCCAGCAGCTCAAGGAACGGGAACACTGAAGCTTTCTTT
once,TRBJ1-3,TRBV28,NA,CASSFIIGNTIYF,TGTGCCAGCAGTTTCATAATCGGAAACACCATATATTTT
NA,TRBJ2-5,TRBV27,NA,CASSPSYQETQYF,TGTGCCAGCAGTCCATCCTACCAAGAGACCCAGTACTTC
NA,TRBJ1-3,TRBV2,NA,CASSEPGNTIYF,TGTGCCAGCAGTGAACCAGGGAACACCATATATTTT
NA,TRBJ2-3,TRBV10-1,TRBD2,CASSAAGDVDTQYF,TGCGCCAGCAGTGCGGCGGGAGATGTAGATACGCAGTATTTT
NA,TRBJ2-3,TRBV9,TRBD2,CASSVLGLRLAGGGGTDTQYF,TGTGCCAGCAGCGTCTTGGGGTTGCGACTAGCGGGAGGGGGAGGCACAGATACGCAGTATTTT
NA,TRBJ2-4,TRBV25-1,NA,CASSEGTGLRNIQYF,TGTGCCAGCAGTGAGGGGACGGGATTGAGAAACATTCAGTACTTC
NA,TRBJ2-7,TRBV10-3,TRBD1,CAISEGGFSYEQYF,TGTGCCATCAGTGAAGGGGGCTTCTCCTACGAGCAGTACTTC
NA,TRBJ2-1,TRBV29-1,TRBD2,CSVEEKGGRADEQFF,TGCAGCGTTGAAGAAAAGGGCGGGAGGGCCGATGAGCAGTTCTTC
NA,TRBJ2-5,TRBV7-9,TRBD1,CASEETGQLQETQYF,TGTGCCAGCGAGGAGACGGGACAGCTCCAAGAGACCCAGTACTTC
NA,TRBJ2-2,TRBV9,NA,CASSAPTMGDTGELFF,TGTGCCAGCAGCGCCCCGACGATGGGAGACACCGGGGAGCTGTTTTTT
NA,TRBJ2-1,TRBV11-2,NA,CASSLDPAYYNEQFF,TGTGCCAGCAGCTTAGACCCAGCCTACTACAATGAGCAGTTCTTC
NA,TRBJ2-7,TRBV4-1,TRBD2,CASSQPTSGSHEQYF,TGCGCCAGCAGCCAACCGACTAGCGGGAGCCACGAGCAGTACTTC
NA,TRBJ2-3,TRBV7-2,TRBD1,CASSSGGLHTDTQYF,TGTGCCAGCAGCTCAGGGGGTTTGCACACAGATACGCAGTATTTT
NA,TRBJ2-7,TRBV28,NA,CASMFAGATSYEQYF,TGTGCCAGCATGTTCGCAGGGGCCACCTCCTACGAGCAGTACTTC
NA,TRBJ2-5,TRBV7-9,TRBD1,CASSIQGPETQYF,TGTGCCAGCAGCATACAGGGGCCAGAGACCCAGTACTTC
NA,TRBJ2-7,TRBV6-5,TRBD2,CASSYTSGSYEQYF,TGTGCCAGCAGTTACACTAGCGGCTCCTACGAGCAGTACTTC
NA,TRBJ2-3,TRBV2,TRBD2,CASSELLAGPTDTQYF,TGTGCCAGCAGTGAGTTACTAGCGGGCCCCACAGATACGCAGTATTTT
NA,TRBJ1-5,TRBV2,NA,CASTAGDFSNQPQHF,TGTGCCAGCACTGCAGGGGACTTTAGCAATCAGCCCCAGCATTTT
NA,TRBJ2-1,TRBV7-2,NA,CASSLDLVGPWNEQFF,TGTGCCAGCAGCTTAGATCTAGTGGGCCCTTGGAATGAGCAGTTCTTC
once,TRBJ1-3,TRBV11-2,NA,CASSLSPRSSGNTIYF,TGTGCCAGCAGCTTATCGCCGCGCAGCTCTGGAAACACCATATATTTT